This T cell receptor beta chain was recovered during a study of blood T cell repertoires in COVID-19. Study context: The study drew acute and convalescent COVID-19 samples from the United States, Italy and Spain. In each case, the material was cDNA or gDNA derived from T cells, B-cell-depleted T cells, or PBMCs.

Authors' processing steps: Quantification of nucleated cells was approximated via reference gene primer amplification. Here immunoSEQ multiplex PCR was the method, and the copy in TCRdb shows in-frame clones only, minus some. V and J calls and clone size are given by that table; D and trimming were obtained from the DNA. The sample consists of 200,000 to 250,000 clones, about 86% of them appearing once. Trimming cost V 7 bases and J 9 bases; bases outside gene matches: 7. This CDR3 has 13 residues. This chain links TRBV12-3 or TRBV12-4 with TRBJ2-1; 9 positions match TRBD2. The sequence came from a man aged 18 to 29 with active or convalescent COVID-19. The specimen sequenced was peripheral blood. The CDR3 reads CASTRTSAGEQFF. CDR3 nucleotide sequence: TGTGCCAGCACCCGGACTAGCGCGGGTGAGCAGTTCTTC.